The 19 T cell receptor beta chains listed next were all sequenced from one sample in a study of regulatory T cells in long-lasting Graves disease. Time point: newly diagnosed GD, antithyroid drugs for less than 3 months. RNA from PBMCs was the source of the TCR library. Both iRepertoire HTBI primers and Arm-PCR of CDR3 regions were used to build the TCR beta libraries. TCRdb re-derived calls from the multiplex PCR reads in MiXCR, one entry per CDR3 protein. The data show roughly 500,000 distinct CDR3 sequences, with around 15% seen just once and 17% held by the top ten. This sample was also put to use in a study of T cells in Graves' hyperthyroidism and ophthalmopathy.

The sample consisted of peripheral blood mononuclear cells (PBMCs), taken at new diagnosis, from a patient treated with antithyroid drugs. The source of these receptors is a woman aged 45-59 years with Graves disease.

In this sample, this clonotype turned up many times. V and J are TRBV6-2 or TRBV6-3 and TRBJ2-3; D may be TRBD1 (6 bases). The V gene lost 5 bases and the J gene lost 2 bases, with 14 bases spanning the gap. The CDR3 length is 15 residues. Germline CDR1 MNHEY, CDR2 SVGEGT. Written as DNA, the CDR3 is TGTGCCAGCAGTCTCGGACAGTTCTACACAGATACGCAGTATTTT. It specifies CASSLGQFYTDTQYF.

Concerning this clonotype itself: This may be a read error: a much more frequent sequence differs by one nucleotide. This chain uses TRBV5-1 with TRBJ2-3; 12 positions agree with TRBD2. The J call may be in error: the DNA end matches TRBJ2-5 better. CDR1 SGHRS and CDR2 YFSETQ come from the germline V gene. There are 16 residues in the CDR3. CDR3 region: CASSFQGLAGRGTQYF. Here the CDR3 DNA reads TGCGCCAGCAGCTTTCAAGGACTAGCGGGAAGAGGGACCCAGTACTTC.

This clonotype came up many times. The rearrangement joins TRBV6-1 to TRBJ2-5; 8 positions match TRBD1. This CDR3 has 16 amino acids. V shed 0 bases, J shed 0 bases, and the junction held 3 bases outside the gene matches. Germline loops: CDR1 MNHNS, CDR2 SASEGT. CDR3 in DNA: TGTGCCAGCAGTGAAGCGGGACAGGAGTACCAAGAGACCCAGTACTTC. It codes for CASSEAGQEYQETQYF.

V is TRBV18 and J is TRBJ2-3, with 7 bases fitting TRBD1. Trimming removed 6 bases from V and 1 base from J; junction bases left unmatched: 10. Germline CDR1 and CDR2: KGHSH and LQKENI. The CDR3 runs 16 residues. The CDR3 spells CASSPIGTGGTDTQYF. The CDR3 DNA sequence: TGTGCCAGCTCTCCCATCGGAACAGGGGGCACAGATACGCAGTATTTT.

The sample holds many counts of this clonotype. The rearrangement joins TRBV5-6 to TRBJ2-1, with 10 bases aligning to TRBD2. The germline CDR1 and CDR2 sequences are SGHDT and YYEEEE. V was clipped by 3 bases and J by 3 bases; unmatched bases: 6. The length of the CDR3 is 16 residues. DNA of the CDR3: TGTGCCAGCAGCTGGGGACTAGCGAAACGCTACAATGAGCAGTTCTTC. The encoded protein is CASSWGLAKRYNEQFF.

The table lists this clonotype with many counts. The V and J genes are TRBV28 and TRBJ2-7; D is unclear. Trimming took off 7 bases at V and 3 bases at J, with 16 bases between the two ends. Germline CDR1 is MDHEN and CDR2 is SYDVKM. There are 14 residues in the CDR3. The DNA for the CDR3 is TGTGCCAGCAACTCCATCGAAGAGGACTACGAGCAGTACTTC. Translating it yields CASNSIEEDYEQYF.

The chain employs TRBV20-1 and TRBJ1-6; 9 nucleotides line up with TRBD1. The CDR3 extends over 17 amino acids. The V segment lost 3 bases and the J segment 0 bases; nucleotides outside the gene matches: 6. Germline lookup yields CDR1 DFQATT and CDR2 SNEGSKA (reference sequence). CDR3 region: CSASGGTGSSYNSPLHF. CDR3 nucleotides: TGCAGTGCTAGTGGGGGGACAGGGAGCTCCTATAATTCACCCCTCCACTTT.

Ten or more counts support this clonotype. This chain connects TRBV28 to TRBJ2-3; TRBD1 aligns across 7 bases. The CDR3 covers 15 residues. Unmatched junction bases numbered 5, after V lost 4 bases and J lost 1 base. Germline values: CDR1 MDHEN, CDR2 SYDVKM. Written as DNA, the CDR3 is TGTGCCAGCAGTTCAGGGGGATCCGGCACAGATACGCAGTATTTT. Protein: CASSSGGSGTDTQYF.

This clonotype was seen a few times. The chain links TRBV18 to TRBJ2-1; TRBD2 matches at 8 bases. The V and J ends lost 3 bases and 6 bases, in that order; junction bases with no gene match: 7. Germline V gene lookup returns CDR1 KGHSH and CDR2 LQKENI. The CDR3 has 15 residues. CDR3 DNA: TGTGCCAGCTCACCTCCGGGGGGGTTGGGCAATGAGCAGTTCTTC. Translation: CASSPPGGLGNEQFF.

As regards this clonotype: This may stem from a read error, because a much larger clone lies one nucleotide away. The genes are TRBV7-2 and TRBJ1-1; 8 nucleotides agree with TRBD1. The CDR3 length is 17 residues. V shed 6 bases and J 7 bases; nucleotides not matched to a gene: 19. CDR1 and CDR2 from the germline V gene are SGHTA and FQGNSA. The CDR3 reads CASRADRGSSRDSEAFF. DNA for the CDR3: TGTGCCAGCAGGGCCGACAGGGGCAGCAGTAGGGACAGTGAAGCTTTCTTT.

This clonotype was found a few times. The chain links TRBV6-1 to TRBJ2-1; tentatively, D is TRBD2 (6 bases). Germline loops: CDR1 MNHNS, CDR2 SASEGT. V was pared by 3 bases and J by 6 bases, with 18 bases between. The CDR3 consists of 16 residues. For the CDR3, the DNA is TGTGCCAGCAGTGACACCCACGGGAGCGTTAGCAATGAGCAGTTCTTC. Residues: CASSDTHGSVSNEQFF.

This clonotype has more than one count but fewer than ten. This rearrangement joins TRBV24-1 to TRBJ2-1; 7 bases are shared with TRBD1. This CDR3 has 14 residues. V gave up 4 bases and J gave up 6 bases; unmatched junction bases: 5. Germline V gene sequence: CDR1 KGHDR, CDR2 SFDVKD. The DNA for the CDR3 is TGTGCCACCAGTGACTGGACAGGACCCAATGAGCAGTTCTTC. Its protein product is CATSDWTGPNEQFF.

As regards this clonotype: This CDR3 is missing its conserved last phenylalanine or tryptophan, likely due to a read error. This chain uses TRBV11-2 with TRBJ2-7, with 9 bases aligning to TRBD2. Germline CDR1 and CDR2: SGHAT and FQNNGV. The CDR3 covers 15 residues. Trimming removed 1 base from V and 7 bases from J; junction bases left unmatched: 8. The CDR3 loop reads CASSLGAGGPREQYL. The CDR3 bases are TGTGCCAGCAGCTTAGGGGCGGGAGGGCCGAGAGAGCAGTACCTC.

The chain joins TRBV20-1 to TRBJ2-3; 7 bases fit TRBD2. V trimming: 6 bases; J trimming: 3 bases; junction bases outside the gene matches: 9. Per the germline V gene, CDR1 is DFQATT and CDR2 is SNEGSKA (reference sequence). The CDR3 is 14 residues long. The CDR3 nucleotides are TGCAGTGCATATGGACTAGGTTTGACAGATACGCAGTATTTT. Translation: CSAYGLGLTDTQYF.

This clonotype has at least ten counts. The V gene is TRBV11-2, the J gene TRBJ2-5; possibly TRBD1 for D (5 bases). Per germline, CDR1 SGHAT and CDR2 FQNNGV. V was cut by 8 bases and J by 2 bases, with 15 bases left in between. The CDR3 is made up of 14 amino acids. CDR3 in DNA: TGTGCCAGCGGGTGGGGCAAGCTTCAAGAGACCCAGTACTTC. This codes for CASGWGKLQETQYF.

This clonotype came up many times. The chain carries TRBV12-3 or TRBV12-4 and TRBJ2-2; TRBD2 is a possible D gene (5 bases). V lost 5 bases and J 4 bases, leaving 11 bases between the germline ends. The CDR3 is made up of 14 amino acids. The CDR3 here is CASSPASPTGELFF. The DNA for the CDR3 is TGTGCCAGCAGTCCCGCTAGCCCCACCGGGGAGCTGTTTTTT.

The CDR3 DNA reads TGTGCCAGCAGTGCTAGCCCCCGGACTACCTACGAGCAGTACTTC. It specifies CASSASPRTTYEQYF. The chain combines TRBV2 with TRBJ2-7; maybe TRBD2 (6 bases). V lost 4 bases and J 2 bases, leaving 15 bases between the germline ends. This CDR3 has 15 amino acids. CDR1 and CDR2 from the germline V gene are SNHLY and FYNNEI.

The table lists this clonotype with many counts. The chain carries TRBV5-1 and TRBJ2-2; tentatively, D is TRBD1 (6 bases). CDR3 length: 15 amino acids. The V gene's germline CDR1 is SGHRS and CDR2 YFSETQ. The germline V and J ends were trimmed by 0 bases and 6 bases, with 12 bases remaining between them. CDR3: CASSLAGEFPGELFF. The CDR3 region has the DNA TGCGCCAGCAGCTTGGCAGGGGAGTTTCCCGGGGAGCTGTTTTTT.

The J gene is TRBJ2-5, the V gene TRBV7-9, with D perhaps matching TRBD2 (5 bases). The length of the CDR3 is 12 residues. CDR1 SEHNR and CDR2 FQNEAQ come from the germline V gene (reference sequence). Trimming shortened V by 5 bases and J by 14 bases, and 18 bases separated the two germline ends. CDR3 region: CASSRTDGRGYF. DNA of the CDR3: TGTGCCAGCAGCCGAACGGACGGACGGGGATACTTC. Drawing the rest from reference TRBV7-9 and TRBJ2-5, the complete variable domain is DTGVSQNPRHKITKRGQNVTFRCDPISEHNRLYWYRQTLGQGPEFLTYFQNEAQLEKSRLLSDRFSAERPKGSFSTLEIQRTEQGDSAMYLCASSRTDGRGYFGPGTRLLVL.